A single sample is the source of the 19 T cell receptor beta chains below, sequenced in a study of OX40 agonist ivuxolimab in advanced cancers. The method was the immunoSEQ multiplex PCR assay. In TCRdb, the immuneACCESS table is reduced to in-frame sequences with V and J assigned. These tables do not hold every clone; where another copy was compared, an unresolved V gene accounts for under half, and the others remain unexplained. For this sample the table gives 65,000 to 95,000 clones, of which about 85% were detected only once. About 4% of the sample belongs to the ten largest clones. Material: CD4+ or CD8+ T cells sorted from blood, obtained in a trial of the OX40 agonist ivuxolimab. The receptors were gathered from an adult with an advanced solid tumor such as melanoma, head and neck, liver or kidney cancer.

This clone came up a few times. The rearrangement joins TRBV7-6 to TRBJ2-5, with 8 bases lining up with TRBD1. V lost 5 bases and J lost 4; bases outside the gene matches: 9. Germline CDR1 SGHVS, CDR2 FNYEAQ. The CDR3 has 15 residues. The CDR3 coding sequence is TGTGCCAGCAGCCCCCGACAGGGGCAAGGAGAGACCCAGTACTTC. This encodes CASSPRQGQGETQYF. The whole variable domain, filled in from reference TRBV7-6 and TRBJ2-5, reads GAGVSQSPRYKVTKRGQDVALRCDPISGHVSLYWYRQALGQGPEFLTYFNYEAQQDKSGLPNDRFSAERPEGSISTLTIQRTEQRDSAMYRCASSPRQGQGETQYFGPGTRLLVL.

CDR3 in amino acids: CASVWRGGFTDTQYF. The CDR3 coding sequence is TGCGCCAGCGTCTGGAGGGGGGGATTCACAGATACGCAGTATTTT. The chain combines TRBV5-1 with TRBJ2-3, with D maybe TRBD2 (7 bases). The CDR3 runs to 15 residues. Germline V gene data show CDR1 as SGHRS and CDR2 as YFSETQ. The ends were cut back, 7 bases at V and 2 bases at J, with 17 bases in the middle.

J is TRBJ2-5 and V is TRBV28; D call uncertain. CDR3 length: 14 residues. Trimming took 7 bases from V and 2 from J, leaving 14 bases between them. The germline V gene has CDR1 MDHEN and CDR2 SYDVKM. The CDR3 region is CASTTWGEQETQYF. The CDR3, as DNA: TGTGCCAGCACCACCTGGGGTGAACAAGAGACCCAGTACTTC.

The CDR3 loop is CASSLAADTSTDTQYF. CDR3 nucleotides: TGTGCCAGCAGTTTAGCGGCAGATACTAGCACAGATACGCAGTATTTT. The V and J genes are TRBV28 and TRBJ2-3, with D unclear. CDR1 MDHEN and CDR2 SYDVKM come from the germline V gene. V lost 2 bases to trimming and J lost 0 bases, with 12 bases between them. CDR3 length equals 16 residues.

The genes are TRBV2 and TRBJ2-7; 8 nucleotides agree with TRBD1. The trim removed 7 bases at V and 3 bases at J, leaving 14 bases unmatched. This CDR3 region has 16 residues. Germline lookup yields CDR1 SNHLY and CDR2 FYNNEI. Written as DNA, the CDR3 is TGTGCCAGCAAGTGGCAGGGGGCGGAAGGGGGCTACGAGCAGTACTTC. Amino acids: CASKWQGAEGGYEQYF.

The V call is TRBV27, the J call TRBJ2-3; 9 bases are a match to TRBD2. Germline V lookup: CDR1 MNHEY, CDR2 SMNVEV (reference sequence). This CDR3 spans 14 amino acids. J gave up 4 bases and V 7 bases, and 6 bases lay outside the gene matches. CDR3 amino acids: CASTGGRGADTQYF. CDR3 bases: TGTGCCAGCACGGGCGGGAGGGGGGCAGATACGCAGTATTTT.

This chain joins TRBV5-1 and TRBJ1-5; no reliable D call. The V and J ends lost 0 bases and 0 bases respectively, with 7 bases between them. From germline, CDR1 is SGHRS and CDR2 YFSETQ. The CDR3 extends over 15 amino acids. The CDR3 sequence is CASSLAPNSNQPQHF. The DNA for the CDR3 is TGCGCCAGCAGCTTGGCCCCGAATAGCAATCAGCCCCAGCATTTT.

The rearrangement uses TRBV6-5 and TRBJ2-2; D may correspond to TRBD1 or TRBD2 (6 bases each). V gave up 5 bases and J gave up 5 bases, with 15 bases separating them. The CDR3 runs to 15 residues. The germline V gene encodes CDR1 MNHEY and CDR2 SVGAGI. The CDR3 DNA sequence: TGTGCCAGCAGTCAGAGGGGGGTTGGAACCGGGGAGCTGTTTTTT. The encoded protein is CASSQRGVGTGELFF.

The CDR3 here is CASSVGLAGVTDTQYF. The CDR3 nucleotides are TGTGCCAGCAGCGTAGGACTAGCAGGTGTCACAGATACGCAGTATTTT. The gene calls are TRBV9 and TRBJ2-3; 7 bases agree with TRBD2. Per the germline V gene, CDR1 is SGDLS and CDR2 is YYNGEE. The CDR3 has 16 residues. The V gene end was trimmed by 0 bases and the J gene end by 2 bases; junction bases not matched to a gene: 6.

DNA of the CDR3: TGTGCCAGCAGTTGGGACAGACGGTATGGCTACACCTTC. It codes for CASSWDRRYGYTF. The chain uses TRBV6-5 and TRBJ1-2, with 7 bases matching TRBD1. Losses at the gene ends were 4 bases for V and 5 bases for J; bases not matched to a gene: 4. Germline-derived CDR1 and CDR2 are MNHEY and SVGAGI. There are 13 residues in the CDR3.

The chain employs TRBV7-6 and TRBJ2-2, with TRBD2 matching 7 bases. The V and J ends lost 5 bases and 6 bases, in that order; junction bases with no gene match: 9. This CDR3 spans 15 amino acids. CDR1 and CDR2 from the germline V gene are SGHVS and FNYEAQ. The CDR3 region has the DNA TGTGCCAGCAGCATACTTAGCGGGCCACCCGGGGAGCTGTTTTTT. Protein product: CASSILSGPPGELFF.

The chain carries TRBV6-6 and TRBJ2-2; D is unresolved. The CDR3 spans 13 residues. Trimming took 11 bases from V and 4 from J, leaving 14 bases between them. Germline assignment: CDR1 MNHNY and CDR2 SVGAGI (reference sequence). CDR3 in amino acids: CAGRADGTGELFF. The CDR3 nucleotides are TGTGCCGGTAGGGCCGACGGCACCGGGGAGCTGTTTTTT.

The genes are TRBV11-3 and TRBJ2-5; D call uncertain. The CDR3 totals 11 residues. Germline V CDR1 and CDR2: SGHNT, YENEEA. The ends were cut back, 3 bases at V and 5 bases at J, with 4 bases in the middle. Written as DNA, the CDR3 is TGTGCCAGCAGCTTCGGCGAGACCCAGTACTTC. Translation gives CASSFGETQYF.

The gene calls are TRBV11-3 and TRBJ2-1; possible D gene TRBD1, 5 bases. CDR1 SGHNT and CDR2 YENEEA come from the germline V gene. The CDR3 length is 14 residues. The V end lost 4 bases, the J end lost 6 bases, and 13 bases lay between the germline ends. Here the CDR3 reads CASSSRVTLNEQFF. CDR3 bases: TGTGCCAGCAGCTCCAGGGTCACCCTCAATGAGCAGTTCTTC.

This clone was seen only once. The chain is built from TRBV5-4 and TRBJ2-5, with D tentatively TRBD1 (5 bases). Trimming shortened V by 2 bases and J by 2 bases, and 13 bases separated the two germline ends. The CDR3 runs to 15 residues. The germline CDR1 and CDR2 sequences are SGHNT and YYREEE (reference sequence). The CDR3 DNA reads TGTGCCAGCAGCTTCGGCGCAGGGCAACAAGAGACCCAGTACTTC. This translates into CASSFGAGQQETQYF.

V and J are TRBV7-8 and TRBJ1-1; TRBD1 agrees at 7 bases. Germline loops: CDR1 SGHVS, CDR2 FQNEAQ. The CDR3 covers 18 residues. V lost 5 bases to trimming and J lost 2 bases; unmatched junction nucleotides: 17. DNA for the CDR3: TGTGCCAGCAGCCGATCTTATCCGGGACAGAACTTAAACACTGAAGCTTTCTTT. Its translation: CASSRSYPGQNLNTEAFF.

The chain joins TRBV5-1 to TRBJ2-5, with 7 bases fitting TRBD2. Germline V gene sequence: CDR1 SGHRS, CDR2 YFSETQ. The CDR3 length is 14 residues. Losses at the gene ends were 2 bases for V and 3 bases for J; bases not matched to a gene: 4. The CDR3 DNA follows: TGCGCCAGCAGCTTTGGGGGAGGGGAAGAGACCCAGTACTTC. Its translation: CASSFGGGEETQYF.

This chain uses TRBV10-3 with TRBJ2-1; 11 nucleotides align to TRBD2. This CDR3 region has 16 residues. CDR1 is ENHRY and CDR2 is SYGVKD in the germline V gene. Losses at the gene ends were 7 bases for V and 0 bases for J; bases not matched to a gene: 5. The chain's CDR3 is CAITTSGSFSYNEQFF. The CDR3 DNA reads TGTGCCATCACCACTAGCGGGAGCTTCTCCTACAATGAGCAGTTCTTC.

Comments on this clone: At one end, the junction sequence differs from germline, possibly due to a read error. CDR3 loop: CASSPDRGRQETQYF. For the CDR3, the DNA is TGTGCTAGCAGCCCAGACAGGGGAAGGCAAGAGACCCAGTACTTC. The chain employs TRBV7-7 and TRBJ2-5; TRBD1 agrees at 8 bases. The CDR3 has 15 residues. Germline CDR1 is SSHAT and CDR2 is FNYEAQ (reference sequence).